Following are 25 T cell receptor beta chains from one sample sequenced in a study of memory CD4+ T cells and cytomegalovirus serostatus. The sort gate was single viable CD3+CD4+CD8-CD45RO+ cells for memory CD4+ T cells. Sequenced by immunoSEQ multiplex PCR; TCRdb stores in-frame clones only, minus some. The sample yields over 35,000 clones, approximately 78% seen once. The sample taken for sequencing was memory CD4+ T cells from blood. The receptor set was obtained from an adult in good health and CMV-seronegative.

On this clone itself: In the same sample, other DNA sequences code for this CDR3. V gene TRBV18 combines with J gene TRBJ1-1, with 8 positions matching TRBD1. The CDR3 has 13 residues. Germline trimming cut 3 bases from V and 3 bases from J; bases unmatched to any gene: 0. CDR1 KGHSH and CDR2 LQKENI come from the germline V gene. In nucleotides, the CDR3 is TGTGCCAGCTCACCGGACAGGGACACTGAAGCTTTCTTT. Amino acid sequence: CASSPDRDTEAFF.

This chain joins TRBV30 and TRBJ2-1; 7 bases match TRBD2. V trimming: 4 bases; J trimming: 0 bases; junction bases outside the gene matches: 3. The CDR3 is made up of 14 amino acids. CDR1 and CDR2 (germline): GTSNPN, SVGIG (reference sequence). The CDR3 coding sequence is TGTGCCTGGACCGGGGGGAGCTCCTACAATGAGCAGTTCTTC. Translating it yields CAWTGGSSYNEQFF.

This rearrangement joins TRBV6-5 to TRBJ1-1; TRBD1 matches 10 bases. V dropped 5 bases and J dropped 7; count of bases not matched to a gene: 7. The CDR3 is made up of 14 amino acids. The germline V gene has CDR1 MNHEY and CDR2 SVGAGI. CDR3 in DNA: TGTGCCAGCAGTGCCTCCGGGACAGGGGTTGAAGCTTTCTTT. Protein sequence: CASSASGTGVEAFF.

Worth noting for this clone: Other DNA sequences in this specimen translate into the identical CDR3. The rearrangement links TRBV7-6 to TRBJ1-3; D is uncertain. The CDR3 runs 16 residues. Germline V gene sequence: CDR1 SGHVS, CDR2 FNYEAQ. The germline V and J ends were trimmed by 0 bases and 1 base, with 10 bases remaining between them. The CDR3 DNA reads TGTGCCAGCAGCTTAGCGGGTGGGCCGTCTGGAAACACCATATATTTT. Protein product: CASSLAGGPSGNTIYF.

The chain employs TRBV7-2 and TRBJ2-1, with D possibly TRBD2 on 7 matching bases. The CDR3 runs to 15 residues. Trimming removed 4 bases at V and 3 bases at J, with 13 bases between. Germline V gene lookup returns CDR1 SGHTA and CDR2 FQGNSA. CDR3 coding DNA: TGTGCCAGCAGCTCAACGGGGGGCTTCTACAATGAGCAGTTCTTC. As protein: CASSSTGGFYNEQFF.

Written as DNA, the CDR3 is TGCAGCGTTGGGACAGGGGATAGTGAGCAGTTCTTC. Protein product: CSVGTGDSEQFF. V is TRBV29-1 and J is TRBJ2-1, with 9 bases aligning to TRBD1. V trimming: 4 bases; J trimming: 9 bases; junction bases outside the gene matches: 4. Germline loops: CDR1 SQVTM, CDR2 ANQGSEA. This CDR3 contains 12 residues.

A few counts support this clone. The chain combines TRBV7-9 with TRBJ1-1; TRBD1 is a possible D gene (5 bases). This CDR3 is built from 12 residues. CDR1 is SEHNR, CDR2 FQNEAQ, per germline (reference sequence). V lost 1 base and J 10 bases, leaving 10 bases between the germline ends. Written as DNA, the CDR3 is TGTGCCAGCAGCTTAGAAGGGACGGGAGCTTTCTTT. Amino acid sequence: CASSLEGTGAFF.

With respect to this clone: Other DNA sequences of this sample code for an identical CDR3. The V call is TRBV19, the J call TRBJ1-2, with D unresolved. Germline V gene sequence: CDR1 LNHDA, CDR2 SQIVND (reference sequence). V was trimmed by 5 bases and J by 2 bases, leaving 6 bases between them. There are 12 residues in the CDR3. As DNA, the CDR3 is TGTGCCAGTAGTGAGGCGAACTATGGCTACACCTTC. It specifies CASSEANYGYTF.

This clone was observed a few times. V is TRBV14 and J is TRBJ1-1; D call uncertain. The CDR3 length is 13 residues. Trimming left V 0 bases short and J 10 bases short, with 12 bases between. The germline CDR1 and CDR2 sequences are SGHDN and FVKESK. In DNA form, the CDR3 reads TGTGCCAGCAGCCAAGATACTCTTTCGCGAGCTTTCTTT. Its protein product is CASSQDTLSRAFF.

This clone has just a few counts. The rearrangement links TRBV15 to TRBJ2-7; D might be TRBD1 (6 bases). Trimming took off 0 bases at V and 0 bases at J, with 15 bases between the two ends. The CDR3 contains 17 residues. Per germline, CDR1 LNHNV and CDR2 YYDKDF (reference sequence). Here the CDR3 reads CATSRERTDLSSYEQYF. In DNA, the CDR3 is TGTGCCACCAGCAGAGAGCGGACAGACTTAAGCTCCTACGAGCAGTACTTC.

This chain uses TRBV20-1 with TRBJ1-1; D remains unclear. The germline gives CDR1 DFQATT, CDR2 SNEGSKA (reference sequence). The CDR3 is 11 residues long. Trimming took off 5 bases at V and 1 base at J, with 5 bases between the two ends. CDR3 residues: CSASGNTEAFF. DNA for the CDR3: TGCAGTGCTTCGGGGAACACTGAAGCTTTCTTT.

The chain uses TRBV30 and TRBJ1-1; D is unclear. V lost 5 bases, J lost 2 bases, and 9 bases lay in between. From germline, CDR1 is GTSNPN and CDR2 SVGIG (reference sequence). The CDR3 contains 12 residues. The CDR3 DNA sequence: TGTGCCTGGTCACAGTCCAACACTGAAGCTTTCTTT. Its translation is CAWSQSNTEAFF.

V usage is TRBV2 and J usage is TRBJ2-2; D might be TRBD1 (6 bases). CDR3 length equals 16 residues. With 3 bases removed from V and 1 base from J, the gap between germline ends came to 12 bases. Germline V lookup: CDR1 SNHLY, CDR2 FYNNEI. The CDR3, as DNA: TGTGCCAGCAGTGAGAGAGGCAGGGGGAACACCGGGGAGCTGTTTTTT. It is translated as CASSERGRGNTGELFF.

The rearrangement links TRBV5-4 to TRBJ2-5; 8 bases map to TRBD2. Trimming at V came to 4 bases and at J to 5 bases, leaving 13 bases not matched to a gene. CDR3 length: 16 residues. The V gene's germline CDR1 is SGHNT and CDR2 YYREEE (reference sequence). The CDR3 nucleotides read TGTGCCAGCAGCCCCGCCGGGGGAGCGGGGGAGGAGACCCAGTACTTC. It yields the protein CASSPAGGAGEETQYF.

The chain is built from TRBV19 and TRBJ2-7; D might be TRBD2 (6 bases). The length of the CDR3 is 14 residues. V dropped 5 bases and J dropped 2 bases, with 13 bases sitting between them. In germline, CDR1 is LNHDA, CDR2 SQIVND (reference sequence). In DNA, the CDR3 is TGTGCCAGTAGTCCCGGGACTCGAACCTACGAGCAGTACTTC. Its protein is CASSPGTRTYEQYF.

The gene calls are TRBV29-1 and TRBJ2-5; no firm D call. V was shortened by 4 bases and J by 1 base, with 4 bases between the two germline ends. CDR1 and CDR2 from the germline V gene are SQVTM and ANQGSEA. This CDR3 contains 11 residues. The CDR3 region is CSVVGQETQYF. The CDR3 DNA sequence: TGCAGCGTTGTGGGCCAAGAGACCCAGTACTTC.

This clone is medium-sized in the sample. The chain carries TRBV7-8 and TRBJ2-7; D not resolved. Trimming left V 1 base short and J 4 bases short, with 8 bases between. The CDR3 contains 13 residues. CDR1 and CDR2 (germline): SGHVS, FQNEAQ. For the CDR3, the DNA is TGTGCCAGCAGCTTAGGTGTTGGGTACGAGCAGTACTTC. It codes for CASSLGVGYEQYF. Full variable domain (remainder filled in from reference TRBV7-8 and TRBJ2-7): GAGVSQSPRYKVAKRGQDVALRCDPISGHVSLFWYQQALGQGPEFLTYFQNEAQLDKSGLPSDRFFAERPEGSVSTLKIQRTQQEDSAVYLCASSLGVGYEQYFGPGTRLTVT.

The V call is TRBV2, the J call TRBJ2-7, with TRBD1 matching 9 bases. CDR3 length: 15 residues. Germline values: CDR1 SNHLY, CDR2 FYNNEI. The trim removed 4 bases at V and 5 bases at J, leaving 9 bases unmatched. The CDR3 bases are TGTGCCAGCAGTGGAGCCGGGACAGGGATCCACGAGCAGTACTTC. Residues: CASSGAGTGIHEQYF.

The gene calls are TRBV30 and TRBJ2-5, with D possibly matching TRBD2 (5 bases). Trimming took off 0 bases at V and 9 bases at J, with 14 bases between the two ends. The germline V gene encodes CDR1 GTSNPN and CDR2 SVGIG (reference sequence). This CDR3 region has 13 residues. The CDR3 region is CAWSVLPKDSQYF. CDR3 bases: TGTGCCTGGAGTGTACTCCCAAAGGACTCCCAGTACTTC. Full variable domain (remainder filled in from reference TRBV30 and TRBJ2-5): SQTIHQWPATLVQPVGSPLSLECTVEGTSNPNLYWYRQAAGRGLQLLFYSVGIGQISSEVPQNLSASRPQDRQFILSSKKLLLSDSGFYLCAWSVLPKDSQYFGPGTRLLVL.

The rearrangement joins TRBV7-9 to TRBJ1-1; weak D call: TRBD1 (5 bases). Germline CDR1 and CDR2: SEHNR and FQNEAQ (reference sequence). The CDR3 is 13 amino acids. Trimming removed 5 bases from V and 2 bases from J, with 9 bases in between. The CDR3 loop reads CASSVTANTEAFF. The CDR3, as DNA: TGTGCCAGCAGCGTGACAGCAAACACTGAAGCTTTCTTT.

The rearrangement joins TRBV25-1 to TRBJ2-5, with D unresolved. V was pared by 5 bases and J by 1 base, with 8 bases between. The CDR3 length is 13 residues. Germline-derived CDR1 and CDR2 are MGHDK and SYGVNS. This CDR3 is CASSPRTQETQYF. The CDR3 DNA reads as TGTGCCAGCAGTCCCCGGACCCAAGAGACCCAGTACTTC.

V and J are TRBV10-3 and TRBJ1-1; D remains ambiguous. V lost 0 bases, J lost 0 bases, and 8 bases lay in between. In germline, CDR1 is ENHRY, CDR2 SYGVKD. This CDR3 contains 15 residues. CDR3 coding DNA: TGTGCCATCAGTGAGTCCGCAGCGATGAACACTGAAGCTTTCTTT. This translates into CAISESAAMNTEAFF.

The V gene is TRBV7-2, the J gene TRBJ1-5; D gene unclear. The CDR3 covers 12 residues. Germline CDR1 SGHTA, CDR2 FQGNSA. Trimming shortened V by 4 bases and J by 5 bases, and 6 bases separated the two germline ends. This chain's CDR3 is CASSWTDQPQHF. The CDR3 coding sequence is TGTGCCAGCAGCTGGACCGATCAGCCCCAGCATTTT.

The rearrangement uses TRBV6-5 and TRBJ2-5; TRBD1 matches 8 bases. V was clipped by 5 bases and J by 4 bases; unmatched bases: 3. This CDR3 has 13 amino acids. Germline V lookup: CDR1 MNHEY, CDR2 SVGAGI. CDR3 amino acids: CASSDRGRETQYF. The CDR3 nucleotides are TGTGCCAGCAGTGACAGGGGACGAGAGACCCAGTACTTC.

The rearrangement links TRBV7-2 to TRBJ1-3; D gene unclear. Looked up from germline, CDR1 is SGHTA and CDR2 is FQGNSA. This CDR3 is 14 amino acids long. With 5 bases removed from V and 1 base from J, the gap between germline ends came to 9 bases. The CDR3 coding sequence is TGTGCCAGCAGCCCCGTAGAGTCTGGAAACACCATATATTTT. Translated, it gives CASSPVESGNTIYF.